This T cell receptor beta chain was obtained from a study of tumor-infiltrating lymphocytes in primary liver carcinoma. The V gene's germline CDR1 is SGHKS and CDR2 YYEKEE (reference sequence). This CDR3 contains 15 residues. RNA and DNA were co-extracted from about 19-30 mg of unsorted bulk tissue. The patients presented with primary liver carcinoma, which was managed through surgical resection. Using a constant-region primer together with ProtoScript II reverse transcriptase, TCR beta cDNA was made from around 500 ng of total RNA. Slightly modified ARM-PCR, run as three nested multiplex PCR rounds, produced the TCR beta libraries. Amplification in the first two PCR rounds was performed using TRBV1-TRBV30 forward primers and a C-beta reverse primer for 10 cycles each. Using its own MiXCR run on the multiplex PCR reads, TCRdb lists one record per CDR3 protein. Here the sample spans about 26,000 distinct CDR3 sequences, around 78% being singletons.

The chain combines TRBV5-5 with TRBJ2-1, with a tentative D call TRBD1 (6 bases). The TCR was taken from a middle-aged man with primary liver carcinoma and hepatitis B virus infection. Sequenced input: liver tumor tissue from sampling region 3. The subset was: tumor region T3, left-lateral pole. CDR3 sequence (DNA): TGTCCCGGCAGCCCTGGACAGTGCTCCTACAATGAGCAGTTCTTC. Translation gives CPGSPGQCSYNEQFF.